This T cell receptor (beta chain) emerged from a study of blood T cell repertoires in COVID-19. Study at large: Some COVID-19 samples were acute and others convalescent; all came from the United States, Italy and Spain. From T cells, B-cell-depleted T cells, or PBMCs came the material, which was cDNA or gDNA.

From germline, CDR1 is LGHDT and CDR2 YNNKEL (reference sequence). J gave up 7 bases and V 2 bases, and 4 bases lay outside the gene matches. The CDR3 is 13 residues long. Original processing methods: Amplification with reference gene primers provided the estimates of nucleated cell counts. TCRdb's copy holds only in-frame clones and misses some; the assay was immunoSEQ multiplex PCR. V and J calls and clone size are given by that table; D and trimming were obtained from the DNA. The sample lists hundreds of thousands of clones, roughly 84% occurring once. Sequenced sample: peripheral blood. The receptor was isolated from a woman older than 75 with acute or convalescent COVID-19. The V and J genes are TRBV3-1 (or the pseudogene TRBV3-2) and TRBJ2-7, with 8 bases that match TRBD1. CDR3 residues: CASSQQGAGEQYF. As DNA, the CDR3 is TGTGCCAGCAGCCAACAGGGGGCCGGGGAGCAGTACTTC.